This TCR beta chain comes out of a study of blood T cell repertoires in COVID-19. Turning to the study itself: The samples span acute and convalescent COVID-19 from the United States, Italy and Spain. PBMCs, B-cell-depleted T cells, or T cells provided the cDNA or gDNA that made up the material.

Original handling: Amplification with reference gene primers provided the estimates of nucleated cell counts. Measured with immunoSEQ multiplex PCR; TCRdb has only the in-frame clones, and not every one. The D gene and trimming were derived from the DNA, and the V and J assignments and clone size from that table. The data hold approximately 100,000 clones, with 75% to 85% observed a single time. CDR1 is LNHDA and CDR2 is SQIVND in the germline V gene (reference sequence). V shed 5 bases and J shed 1 base, with 8 bases lying between them. This CDR3 is built from 13 residues. Sequencing input: peripheral blood. The source of this sequence is a man aged 55 to 70 with acute or convalescent COVID-19. This chain links TRBV19 with TRBJ1-2, with D maybe TRBD1 (5 bases). CDR3 bases: TGTGCCAGTAGTGCGGGGGGTAACTATGGCTACACCTTC. Encoded protein: CASSAGGNYGYTF.